This T cell receptor (beta chain) was recovered during a study of cytomegalovirus exposure and HLA in healthy donors. Findings and limits, study-wide: The TCR clusters that emerged in the first cohort tended, a later analysis found, to co-occur in the roughly 110 validation repertoires. It was confirmed in vitro that three of the CMV-associated chains were specific for CMV antigens. It was fewer than 200 TCR beta chains that were listed as cytomegalovirus-associated.

Donors were drawn from the approximately 120-subject validation cohort, separate from the approximately 680-subject first cohort. The germline V gene has CDR1 SGHTA and CDR2 FQGNSA. V lost 0 bases, J lost 0 bases, and 9 bases lay in between. This CDR3 is 15 amino acids long. In regard to this clone: Antigen specificity is unknown.

The table came from immunoSEQ multiplex PCR; TCRdb's copy has only in-frame clones and leaves some out. Seen here are more than 200,000 clones, about 90% observed once, and the top ten hold 2.5% to 3.5%. The chain has TRBV7-2 and TRBJ2-7; D gene unclear. The receptor comes from a woman aged 25-40 years in good health and CMV-seronegative. The sequencing sample was made of PBMCs. The DNA for the CDR3 is TGTGCCAGCAGCTTAGCCGGAATGAGCTCCTACGAGCAGTACTTC. This codes for CASSLAGMSSYEQYF.